This TCR beta chain was captured by sequencing in a study of T-cell memory formation after mild COVID-19. On the study more broadly: TCR clusters were largely donor specific. Study-wide points: CM and EM subsets held most contracting CD4+ clones; EMRA held CD8+ ones.

Comments on this clonotype: No antigen is known for it.

J lost 4 bases, V lost 3 bases, and 12 bases had no gene match. This CDR3 contains 17 residues. One entry per CDR3 protein, called by TCRdb with MiXCR from the 5' RACE reads. The data hold approximately 350,000 distinct CDR3 sequences, with over 10% observed a single time. The specimen sequenced was PBMCs or a T cell subset sorted from them (not recorded which). The chain links TRBV12-3 or TRBV12-4 to TRBJ1-5; 7 bases fit TRBD1. The receptor's source is a man between 18 and 29 years old who had mild COVID-19 (a few samples of this study predate the infection). Cell type and time point are not known. CDR3 nucleotides: TGTGCCAGCAGTTTGGTTTACAGGGGATTGGAAAATCAGCCCCAGCATTTT. Protein: CASSLVYRGLENQPQHF.